This TCR beta chain comes out of a study of cytomegalovirus exposure and HLA in healthy donors. V trimming: 4 bases; J trimming: 2 bases; junction bases outside the gene matches: 7. CDR1 is LNHNV and CDR2 is YYDKDF in the germline V gene (reference sequence). The CDR3 length is 16 residues. 60 Vbeta and 13 Jbeta primers were used in PCR. Here immunoSEQ multiplex PCR was the method, and the copy in TCRdb shows in-frame clones only, minus some. Of 80,000 or so clones in the sample, around 84% were seen once. This clone is a singleton in its sample. The specimen was PBMCs. V is TRBV15 and J is TRBJ2-7; 11 nucleotides match TRBD1. The sequence derives from a middle-aged man in good health and CMV-seronegative. CDR3 region: CATSTPRTGGTYEQYF. CDR3 DNA sequence: TGTGCCACCAGCACGCCTCGGACAGGGGGCACCTACGAGCAGTACTTC.